This TCR beta chain comes out of a study of cytomegalovirus exposure and HLA in healthy donors. Overall study findings and caveats: Looking again later, the authors saw that most CMV-associated TCR beta chains seemed HLA-restricted. Across donors, sequencing depth was assumed by presence/absence analyses to be roughly uniform.

The length of the CDR3 is 14 residues. The V gene end was trimmed by 2 bases and the J gene end by 7 bases; junction bases not matched to a gene: 4. CDR1 SGHRS and CDR2 YFSETQ come from the germline V gene. Primers included in the PCR were 60 Vbeta and 13 Jbeta primers. The table came from immunoSEQ multiplex PCR; TCRdb's copy has only in-frame clones and leaves some out. The repertoire holds about 160,000 clones, with roughly 85% as singletons. Details on this clone: Its specificity is unknown.

This chain uses TRBV5-1 with TRBJ1-2; 11 bases line up with TRBD1. The sample consisted of PBMCs. This receptor was taken from a middle-aged man in good health and CMV-seronegative. The CDR3 region is CASSLGTGGSGYTF. CDR3 nucleotides: TGCGCCAGCAGCTTAGGGACAGGGGGATCTGGCTACACCTTC.